This T cell receptor (beta chain) comes out of a study of blood T cell repertoires in COVID-19. Study-level background: Samples representing acute and convalescent COVID-19 were sourced from the United States, Italy and Spain. T cells, B-cell-depleted T cells, or PBMCs provided the cDNA or gDNA that served as material.

There are 17 residues in the CDR3. Between the trimmed V and J ends, which lost 7 bases and 5 bases, there was a span of 26 bases. The germline CDR1 and CDR2 sequences are SGHTA and FQGTGA. As handled by the study authors: Estimates of nucleated cell counts were drawn from the amplification of reference gene primers. Data came from immunoSEQ multiplex PCR; TCRdb stores just in-frame clones and leaves some out. The DNA was the basis for D and trimming; V, J and clone size are from that table. The data show 95,000 to 150,000 clones, 70% to 80% seen once. This sequence originates from a human donor in a cohort sampled during active COVID-19. The J gene is TRBJ2-5, the V gene TRBV7-3, with D possibly being TRBD2 (6 bases). The sequenced material came from peripheral blood. The CDR3 DNA sequence: TGTGCCAGCATCTCACAGCGACACCCGGGACTGAGGGAGACCCAGTACTTC. Protein sequence: CASISQRHPGLRETQYF.